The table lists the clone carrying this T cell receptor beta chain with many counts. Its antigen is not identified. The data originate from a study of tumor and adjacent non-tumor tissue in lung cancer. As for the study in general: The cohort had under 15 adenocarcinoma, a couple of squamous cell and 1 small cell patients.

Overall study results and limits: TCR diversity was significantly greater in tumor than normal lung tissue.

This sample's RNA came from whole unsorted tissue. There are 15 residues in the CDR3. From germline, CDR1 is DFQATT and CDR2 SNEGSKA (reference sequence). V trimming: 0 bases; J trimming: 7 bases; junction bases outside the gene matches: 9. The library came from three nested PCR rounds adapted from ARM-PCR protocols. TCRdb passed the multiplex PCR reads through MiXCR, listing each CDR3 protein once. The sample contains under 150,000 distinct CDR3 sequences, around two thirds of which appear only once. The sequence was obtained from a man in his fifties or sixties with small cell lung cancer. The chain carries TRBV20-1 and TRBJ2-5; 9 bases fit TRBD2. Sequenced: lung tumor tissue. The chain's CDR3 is CSARELRGRVRTQYF. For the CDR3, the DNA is TGCAGTGCTAGAGAACTACGCGGGAGGGTTCGGACCCAGTACTTC.